The present entry profiles one TCR beta chain with its context. This entry comes from a study of shared clonotypes between healthy human individuals. At the level of the study: Three plates were used per donor for CD4 naive, three for CD4 memory, two for CD8 naive and one for CD8 memory.

Sequencing used immunoSEQ multiplex PCR; TCRdb keeps in-frame clones, though not all of them. The sample holds fewer than 3 million clones, 92% seen once. Adults of Caucasian background living in Nashville, Tennessee made up all donors. Sequenced material: naive CD4+ T cells from PBMCs. Subset here: CD45RA+ positively selected. This clonotype was sampled from a man between 18 and 35 years old in good health. Some clones in this sample may be carry-over from other donors' samples.

The CDR3 DNA follows: TGCGCCAGCAGCTACAGGACAGGGAACTACGAGCAGTACTTC. Protein: CASSYRTGNYEQYF. This rearrangement joins TRBV5-1 to TRBJ2-7, with 8 bases matching TRBD1. J lost 3 bases, V lost 3 bases, and 5 bases had no gene match. The germline V gene encodes CDR1 SGHRS and CDR2 YFSETQ. This CDR3 is built from 14 residues.